Below, 14 T cell receptor beta chains from the same sample are listed, as sequenced in a study of shared clonotypes between healthy human individuals. Profiled with immunoSEQ multiplex PCR; TCRdb holds only in-frame clones, not every one. The sample consists of roughly 1 million clones, approximately 68% of them appearing once. Specimen: memory CD4+ T cells sorted from blood. Subset: CD45RA-negative fraction. These receptors all stem from a man in his late teens or twenties in good health.

This clone has just one count. The rearrangement uses TRBV6-1 and TRBJ2-7; tentatively, D is TRBD1 (5 bases). V was trimmed by 3 bases and J by 6 bases, leaving 15 bases between them. CDR1 and CDR2 from the germline V gene are MNHNS and SASEGT. The CDR3 contains 14 residues. The CDR3: CASSEVGVVREQYF. In DNA, the CDR3 is TGTGCCAGCAGTGAGGTAGGGGTGGTGCGCGAGCAGTACTTC.

The chain uses TRBV5-1 and TRBJ2-5, with D possibly being TRBD1 (5 bases). CDR3 size: 15 residues. The germline V gene has CDR1 SGHRS and CDR2 YFSETQ. V was shortened by 2 bases and J by 5 bases, with 16 bases between the two germline ends. The CDR3, as DNA: TGCGCCAGCAGCTTAGACAGTTTAAGTTACGAGACCCAGTACTTC. Translating gives CASSLDSLSYETQYF.

The gene calls are TRBV9 and TRBJ2-1, with a tentative D call TRBD2 (5 bases). The CDR3 is 15 residues long. The V and J ends lost 0 bases and 0 bases respectively, with 7 bases between them. The V gene's germline CDR1 is SGDLS and CDR2 YYNGEE. CDR3 protein: CASSVDSGSYNEQFF. CDR3 nucleotides: TGTGCCAGCAGCGTAGACAGCGGCTCCTACAATGAGCAGTTCTTC.

The V call is TRBV6-1, the J call TRBJ2-4; D is uncertain. The ends were cut back, 3 bases at V and 0 bases at J, with 12 bases in the middle. Germline-derived CDR1 and CDR2 are MNHNS and SASEGT. The CDR3 has 16 amino acids. This CDR3 reads CASSDRGRLAKNIQYF. CDR3 DNA sequence: TGTGCCAGCAGTGACCGTGGTCGACTAGCCAAAAACATTCAGTACTTC.

The chain combines TRBV4-3 with TRBJ2-2, with D uncertain. The CDR3 consists of 14 residues. Germline CDR1 and CDR2: LGHNA and YSLEER. V lost 0 bases, J lost 5 bases, and 7 bases lay in between. CDR3 nucleotide sequence: TGCGCCAGCAGCCAAGATCTTAGGACCGGGGAGCTGTTTTTT. Translated, it gives CASSQDLRTGELFF.

This clone was counted ten times or more. The chain uses TRBV4-1 and TRBJ2-7; 8 bases map to TRBD1. The germline CDR1 and CDR2 sequences are MGHRA and YSYEKL. The ends lost 4 bases at V and 0 bases at J; junction bases unmatched: 8. The CDR3 contains 16 residues. CDR3 sequence: CASSRDQGASSYEQYF. The CDR3 DNA is TGCGCCAGCAGCCGGGACCAGGGGGCGAGCTCCTACGAGCAGTACTTC.

This clone was seen only once. This chain connects TRBV7-9 to TRBJ1-2, with 9 positions matching TRBD1. The junction had 10 bases not matched to a gene; V was cut back by 8 bases and J by 0 bases. The CDR3 totals 16 residues. Per the germline V gene, CDR1 is SEHNR and CDR2 is FQNEAQ (reference sequence). This CDR3 reads CASLPGDRAPNYGYTF. CDR3 nucleotides: TGTGCCAGCCTCCCCGGGGACAGGGCTCCTAACTATGGCTACACCTTC.

V usage is TRBV30 and J usage is TRBJ2-3, with D perhaps matching TRBD1 (6 bases). Trimming cost V 7 bases and J 8 bases, with 13 bases left between them. The germline V gene has CDR1 GTSNPN and CDR2 SVGIG (reference sequence). The CDR3 totals 11 residues. The CDR3 DNA follows: TGTGCCTTCCCCCAGGGGTCTACGCAGTATTTT. The encoded protein is CAFPQGSTQYF.

The chain links TRBV4-3 to TRBJ2-1, with TRBD2 matching 11 bases. The V segment lost 0 bases and the J segment 8 bases; nucleotides outside the gene matches: 3. The CDR3 has 15 amino acids. Germline values: CDR1 LGHNA, CDR2 YSLEER. The DNA for the CDR3 is TGCGCCAGCAGCCAAGAGAGACTAGCGGGATATGAGCAGTTCTTC. This translates into CASSQERLAGYEQFF.

The chain combines TRBV7-9 with TRBJ2-5, with TRBD1 matching over 8 bases. Germline V gene data show CDR1 as SEHNR and CDR2 as FQNEAQ (reference sequence). CDR3 length: 15 residues. J lost 9 bases, V lost 3 bases, and 12 bases had no gene match. CDR3 nucleotides: TGTGCCAGCAGCTTCCAGGGGGCAAGCCTTTCGCCCCAGTACTTC. This gives the protein CASSFQGASLSPQYF.

The rearrangement links TRBV7-2 to TRBJ2-2, with D uncertain. V was clipped by 5 bases and J by 4 bases, with 14 bases between them. This CDR3 has 15 residues. The germline V gene has CDR1 SGHTA and CDR2 FQGNSA. CDR3 sequence reads: CASSPDGGLTGELFF. The CDR3 DNA follows: TGTGCCAGCAGCCCCGACGGCGGTCTCACCGGGGAGCTGTTTTTT.

This chain links TRBV7-2 with TRBJ2-1; D not certain. This CDR3 comprises 11 residues. Trimming took off 8 bases at V and 5 bases at J, with 7 bases between the two ends. The germline gives CDR1 SGHTA, CDR2 FQGNSA. CDR3 bases: TGTGCCAGCGCTCGGAACAATGAGCAGTTCTTC. Translated, it gives CASARNNEQFF.

The chain joins TRBV2 to TRBJ2-7; 10 bases map to TRBD1. J was trimmed by 1 base and V by 6 bases; bases with no gene match: 6. The CDR3 has 15 residues. CDR1 SNHLY and CDR2 FYNNEI come from the germline V gene. The DNA of the CDR3 is TGTGCCAGCAGCCTGGACAGGGGGAGGTCCTACGAGCAGTACTTC. Amino acid sequence: CASSLDRGRSYEQYF.

Note on this clone: A far larger clone is just one base off, so this is likely a read error. Other DNA sequences of this sample code for an identical CDR3. J is TRBJ2-7 and V is TRBV7-2, with D uncertain. Trimming pared 5 bases from V and 1 base from J, leaving 9 bases between. This CDR3 is 13 amino acids long. CDR1 and CDR2 (germline): SGHTA, FQGNSA. In DNA, the CDR3 is TGTGCCAGCAGCCTTGGGGTGTCCTACGAGCAGTACTTC. Its translation: CASSLGVSYEQYF.